This TCR beta chain appears in the sequencing data of a study of response to subunit inactivated influenza vaccine. Findings and limits, study-wide: Authors suggested each seasonal influenza vaccination recruits few new T cells.

This clonotype appeared many times. The antigen is unknown. CDR3 length: 13 residues. V was clipped by 5 bases and J by 5 bases, with 10 bases between them. CDR1 and CDR2 (germline): SEHNR, FQNEAQ (reference sequence). A single record per CDR3 protein comes from TCRdb applying MiXCR to the RT-PCR reads. The sample holds about 700,000 distinct CDR3 sequences, approximately 15% seen once. The rearrangement links TRBV7-9 to TRBJ2-1, with D tentatively TRBD2 (6 bases). The sequence derives from a man in his fifties who received an inactivated influenza vaccine. The sequencing here drew on PBMCs from blood, taken 14 days before vaccination. CDR3 loop: CASSTGRNNEQFF. The CDR3 DNA is TGTGCCAGCAGCACGGGGAGGAACAATGAGCAGTTCTTC. Filled out from reference TRBV7-9 and TRBJ2-1, the complete variable domain reads DTGVSQNPRHKITKRGQNVTFRCDPISEHNRLYWYRQTLGQGPEFLTYFQNEAQLEKSRLLSDRFSAERPKGSFSTLEIQRTEQGDSAMYLCASSTGRNNEQFFGPGTRLTVL.